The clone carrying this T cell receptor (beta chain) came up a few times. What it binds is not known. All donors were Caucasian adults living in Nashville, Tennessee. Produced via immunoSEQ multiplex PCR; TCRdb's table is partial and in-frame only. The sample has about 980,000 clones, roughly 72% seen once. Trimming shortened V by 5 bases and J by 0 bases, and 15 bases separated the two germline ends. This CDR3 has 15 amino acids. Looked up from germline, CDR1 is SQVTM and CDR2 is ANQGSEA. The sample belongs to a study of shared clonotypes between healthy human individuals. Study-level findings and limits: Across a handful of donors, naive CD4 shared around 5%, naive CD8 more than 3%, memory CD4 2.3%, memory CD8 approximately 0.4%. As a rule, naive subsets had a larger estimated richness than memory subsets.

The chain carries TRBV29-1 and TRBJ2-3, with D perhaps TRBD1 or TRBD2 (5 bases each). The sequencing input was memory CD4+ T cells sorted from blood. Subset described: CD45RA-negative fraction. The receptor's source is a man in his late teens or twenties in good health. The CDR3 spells CSVRGAATSTDTQYF. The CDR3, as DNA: TGCAGCGTTAGGGGAGCCGCTACTAGCACAGATACGCAGTATTTT.